Presented here are 29 T cell receptor beta chains from one specimen sequenced in a study of Ad26.COV2.S vaccination and SARS-CoV-2 variants. As for treatment: around 19 received Ad26.COV2.S at low or high dose, single or two shots; several received placebo; per-sample allocation not given. Material that was analyzed had been drawn on day 63 after the first vaccine or placebo injection. Sequenced by immunoSEQ multiplex PCR; TCRdb stores in-frame clones only, minus some. The sample has approximately 420,000 clones, approximately 90% seen once. This material consisted of peripheral blood, taken in a trial of Ad26.COV2.S vaccine versus placebo. The origin of the receptors is a person between 18 and 60 years old who received the Ad26.COV2.S COVID-19 vaccine or a placebo.

This chain's CDR3 is CASSLGPDNTEAFF. In DNA form, the CDR3 reads TGTGCCAGCAGCTTGGGGCCAGATAACACTGAAGCTTTCTTT. The chain uses TRBV5-4 and TRBJ1-1; no clear D gene. There are 14 residues in the CDR3. The ends were cut back, 0 bases at V and 2 bases at J, with 8 bases in the middle. Germline CDR1 and CDR2: SGHNT and YYREEE (reference sequence). The full variable domain, rest sourced from reference TRBV5-4 and TRBJ1-1, is ETGVTQSPTHLIKTRGQQVTLRCSSQSGHNTVSWYQQALGQGPQFIFQYYREEENGRGNFPPRFSGLQFPNYSSELNVNALELDDSALYLCASSLGPDNTEAFFGQGTRLTVV.

The rearrangement joins TRBV7-9 to TRBJ2-5, with D tentatively TRBD2 (6 bases). The CDR3 sequence is 15 residues long. Trimming took off 4 bases at V and 5 bases at J, with 17 bases between the two ends. Germline loops: CDR1 SEHNR, CDR2 FQNEAQ (reference sequence). CDR3 bases: TGTGCCAGCAGCTCCCTGACTAGGGGTTGGGAGACCCAGTACTTC. Amino acids: CASSSLTRGWETQYF.

The chain uses TRBV19 and TRBJ1-5; D is unresolved. There are 15 residues in the CDR3. Trimming shortened V by 3 bases and J by 3 bases, and 12 bases separated the two germline ends. In germline, CDR1 is LNHDA, CDR2 SQIVND (reference sequence). This CDR3 reads CASSIGRLTNQPQHF. DNA of the CDR3: TGTGCCAGTAGTATCGGGAGACTGACCAATCAGCCCCAGCATTTT.

The chain employs TRBV18 and TRBJ2-3; TRBD2 is a possible D gene (6 bases). The CDR3 is 14 residues long. The V gene lost 1 base and the J gene lost 6 bases, with 11 bases spanning the gap. The germline gives CDR1 KGHSH, CDR2 LQKENI. This chain's CDR3 is CASSPLPTSDTQYF. CDR3 nucleotides: TGTGCCAGCTCACCACTGCCGACTAGTGATACGCAGTATTTT.

This clone was observed many times. The chain couples TRBV6-6 to TRBJ2-5; D uncertain. The CDR3 sequence is 14 residues long. Germline V gene lookup returns CDR1 MNHNY and CDR2 SVGAGI (reference sequence). Trimming took 5 bases from V and 5 from J, leaving 15 bases between them. CDR3 loop: CASSKTPVGETQYF. Written as DNA, the CDR3 is TGTGCCAGCAGTAAAACTCCGGTCGGGGAGACCCAGTACTTC.

The chain recombines TRBV6-5 with TRBJ2-4; D possibly corresponds to TRBD2 (5 bases). Trimming left V 4 bases short and J 12 bases short, with 10 bases between. This CDR3 region has 11 residues. Looked up from germline, CDR1 is MNHEY and CDR2 is SVGAGI. The CDR3 DNA sequence: TGTGCCAGCAGTTCCCGGGGTAATCAGTACTTC. Translated, it gives CASSSRGNQYF.

The genes are TRBV9 and TRBJ1-5; D remains unclear. The germline V and J ends were trimmed by 0 bases and 3 bases, with 10 bases remaining between them. The CDR3 is 15 amino acids. Germline CDR1 SGDLS, CDR2 YYNGEE. The CDR3 DNA sequence: TGTGCCAGCAGCGTAGTCGGAGACATCAATCAGCCCCAGCATTTT. Translation gives CASSVVGDINQPQHF.

This CDR3 is CAWGWDPRGNYGYTF. In DNA, the CDR3 is TGTGCCTGGGGGTGGGACCCCAGGGGTAACTATGGCTACACCTTC. The chain carries TRBV30 and TRBJ1-2; possibly TRBD1 for D (6 bases). Germline CDR1 and CDR2: GTSNPN and SVGIG (reference sequence). The CDR3 consists of 15 residues. Trimming pared 5 bases from V and 1 base from J, leaving 17 bases between. Drawing the rest from reference TRBV30 and TRBJ1-2, the complete variable domain is SQTIHQWPATLVQPVGSPLSLECTVEGTSNPNLYWYRQAAGRGLQLLFYSVGIGQISSEVPQNLSASRPQDRQFILSSKKLLLSDSGFYLCAWGWDPRGNYGYTFGSGTRLTVV.

The chain couples TRBV11-2 to TRBJ1-4; 9 bases agree with TRBD1. This CDR3 is built from 16 residues. With 5 bases clipped from V and 1 base from J, the junction kept 5 bases outside the gene matches. Germline V CDR1 and CDR2: SGHAT, FQNNGV. The CDR3 is CASSPQGALTNEKLFF. The CDR3 region has the DNA TGTGCCAGCAGCCCACAGGGGGCGTTAACTAATGAAAAACTGTTTTTT.

As DNA, the CDR3 is TGCGCCAGCAGCTCTCCGGGGAGCGCGAGCACAGATACGCAGTATTTT. Translated: CASSSPGSASTDTQYF. The V gene is TRBV5-1, the J gene TRBJ2-3; a weak D match, TRBD2 (5 bases). V gave up 3 bases and J gave up 0 bases, with 14 bases separating them. The CDR3 length is 16 residues. CDR1 and CDR2 (germline): SGHRS, YFSETQ.

CDR3 residues: CASSLPGTGDDEQFF. As DNA, the CDR3 is TGTGCCAGCAGCCTTCCGGGGACAGGGGATGATGAGCAGTTCTTC. The V call is TRBV4-2, the J call TRBJ2-1; 10 bases match TRBD1. CDR3 length: 15 amino acids. V gave up 4 bases and J gave up 8 bases; unmatched junction bases: 8. Per the germline V gene, CDR1 is LGHNA and CDR2 is YNFKEQ.

This clone appeared once. The chain has TRBV5-5 and TRBJ1-1; TRBD1 might be the D (5 bases). V lost 1 base, J lost 4 bases, and 5 bases lay in between. This CDR3 is 12 amino acids long. CDR1 SGHKS and CDR2 YYEKEE come from the germline V gene (reference sequence). The CDR3 DNA reads TGTGCCAGCAGCTTGAGGGGCACTGAAGCTTTCTTT. This gives the protein CASSLRGTEAFF.

This rearrangement joins TRBV12-3 or TRBV12-4 to TRBJ1-4; D gene ambiguous. V lost 3 bases and J lost 8, with 7 bases in between. The CDR3 is 12 residues long. The CDR3 here is CASSFEPEKLFF. The CDR3 nucleotides are TGTGCCAGCAGTTTTGAACCCGAAAAACTGTTTTTT.

This clone was seen more than once but under ten times. V gene TRBV5-4 combines with J gene TRBJ2-7, with D uncertain. CDR3 size: 14 residues. Germline V lookup: CDR1 SGHNT, CDR2 YYREEE (reference sequence). Deletions cut 3 bases from V and 7 bases from J, with 17 bases between. CDR3 sequence: CASSSGGRPREQYF. The CDR3 region has the DNA TGTGCCAGCAGCTCGGGTGGGCGACCGCGAGAGCAGTACTTC.

The rearrangement links TRBV14 to TRBJ1-3; unclear D gene. With 1 base removed from V and 0 bases from J, the gap between germline ends came to 4 bases. The CDR3 extends over 14 amino acids. The germline CDR1 and CDR2 sequences are SGHDN and FVKESK. The CDR3 protein is CASSQVSSGNTIYF. The CDR3 bases are TGTGCCAGCAGCCAAGTCTCCTCTGGAAACACCATATATTTT.

The chain employs TRBV5-1 and TRBJ2-3; 12 bases match TRBD2. V was pared by 1 base and J by 2 bases, with 8 bases of the junction left unmatched. The CDR3 sequence is 18 residues long. Germline lookup yields CDR1 SGHRS and CDR2 YFSETQ. CDR3 loop: CASSLLPLAGGATDTQYF. In nucleotides, the CDR3 is TGCGCCAGCAGCTTGCTCCCACTAGCGGGGGGTGCCACAGATACGCAGTATTTT. Full variable domain (outside the CDR3, taken from reference TRBV5-1 and TRBJ2-3): KAGVTQTPRYLIKTRGQQVTLSCSPISGHRSVSWYQQTPGQGLQFLFEYFSETQRNKGNFPGRFSGRQFSNSRSEMNVSTLELGDSALYLCASSLLPLAGGATDTQYFGPGTRLTVL.

This rearrangement joins TRBV9 to TRBJ1-4, with no clear D. Trimming stripped 3 bases from V and 7 bases from J, with 16 bases between. Germline assignment: CDR1 SGDLS and CDR2 YYNGEE. This CDR3 is built from 15 residues. The CDR3 DNA reads TGTGCCAGCAGCGCCCTTTACGGTTCAGGTGAAAAACTGTTTTTT. Translating it yields CASSALYGSGEKLFF.

The rearrangement uses TRBV4-3 and TRBJ2-1; maybe TRBD1 (6 bases). Germline V gives CDR1 LGHNA, CDR2 YSLEER. This CDR3 comprises 13 residues. The V end was cut by 1 base, the J end by 8 bases, with 9 bases between. CDR3 protein: CASSQGTAYEQFF. DNA of the CDR3: TGCGCCAGCAGCCAAGGGACAGCTTATGAGCAGTTCTTC.

The gene calls are TRBV29-1 and TRBJ1-5, with a weak D call TRBD1 (5 bases). The CDR3 is 12 amino acids. The ends were cut back, 5 bases at V and 7 bases at J, with 12 bases in the middle. The V gene's germline CDR1 is SQVTM and CDR2 ANQGSEA. CDR3 residues: CSVSGQGQPQHF. For the CDR3, the DNA is TGCAGCGTTTCAGGGCAAGGGCAGCCCCAGCATTTT.

The rearrangement joins TRBV27 to TRBJ2-7; unclear D gene. This CDR3 spans 14 amino acids. The germline V and J ends were trimmed by 5 bases and 1 base, with 12 bases remaining between them. Per germline, CDR1 MNHEY and CDR2 SMNVEV (reference sequence). The CDR3 protein is CASSPLTPSYEQYF. The CDR3 bases are TGTGCCAGCAGTCCGCTGACGCCTTCCTACGAGCAGTACTTC.

The J gene is TRBJ2-2, the V gene TRBV6-5; 8 bases are shared with TRBD1. Germline CDR1 reads MNHEY; CDR2 reads SVGAGI. The junction had 6 bases not matched to a gene; V was cut back by 5 bases and J by 7 bases. The length of the CDR3 is 14 residues. The CDR3 here is CASSTDRGNGELFF. The CDR3 DNA sequence: TGTGCCAGCAGTACCGACAGGGGAAACGGGGAGCTGTTTTTT.

This clone has a handful of counts. This chain joins TRBV5-6 and TRBJ1-5, with D unclear. Trimming took off 3 bases at V and 0 bases at J, with 16 bases between the two ends. Germline CDR1 SGHDT, CDR2 YYEEEE. This CDR3 comprises 17 residues. The CDR3 reads CASSSSWGIYSNQPQHF. Written as DNA, the CDR3 is TGTGCCAGCAGCTCATCGTGGGGTATCTATAGCAATCAGCCCCAGCATTTT.

The gene calls are TRBV19 and TRBJ2-3, with 7 bases identical to TRBD2. V trimming: 6 bases; J trimming: 5 bases; junction bases outside the gene matches: 5. Per the germline V gene, CDR1 is LNHDA and CDR2 is SQIVND (reference sequence). The CDR3 has 13 amino acids. As DNA, the CDR3 is TGTGCCAGTAGGGAAGCGGGGAAAGATACGCAGTATTTT. It is translated as CASREAGKDTQYF.

The CDR3 DNA reads TGTGCCAGCAGTTACAATCCAGGGGAGGCCGGGGAGCTGTTTTTT. Amino acids: CASSYNPGEAGELFF. The chain links TRBV6-5 to TRBJ2-2; D may correspond to TRBD1 or TRBD2 (6 bases each). Germline CDR1 reads MNHEY; CDR2 reads SVGAGI. Trimming shortened V by 2 bases and J by 6 bases, and 13 bases separated the two germline ends. The CDR3 is made up of 15 amino acids.

The rearrangement links TRBV18 to TRBJ2-2; possible D gene TRBD1, 6 bases. Germline values: CDR1 KGHSH, CDR2 LQKENI. The CDR3 sequence is 16 residues long. V lost 4 bases to trimming and J lost 5 bases, with 17 bases between them. Written as DNA, the CDR3 is TGTGCCAGCTCACTGGGATGGACAGACCAGACCGGGGAGCTGTTTTTT. This encodes CASSLGWTDQTGELFF.

The chain links TRBV14 to TRBJ2-7; TRBD1 might be the D (6 bases). Trimming pared 5 bases from V and 3 bases from J, leaving 11 bases between. The CDR3 has 13 amino acids. Germline CDR1 is SGHDN and CDR2 is FVKESK. The CDR3 coding sequence is TGTGCCAGCAGCTATACAGGGCTCTACGAGCAGTACTTC. This encodes CASSYTGLYEQYF.

This clone was picked up one time. The chain carries TRBV7-9 and TRBJ1-3; D call uncertain. Trimming left V 0 bases short and J 4 bases short, with 4 bases between. The germline V gene has CDR1 SEHNR and CDR2 FQNEAQ (reference sequence). The CDR3 has 13 amino acids. CDR3 loop: CASSLAGGNTIYF. CDR3 DNA: TGTGCCAGCAGCTTAGCGGGGGGAAACACCATATATTTT.

The chain joins TRBV11-2 to TRBJ2-7; no clear D gene. V was trimmed by 3 bases and J by 7 bases, leaving 7 bases between them. The CDR3 contains 11 residues. The germline V gene encodes CDR1 SGHAT and CDR2 FQNNGV. DNA for the CDR3: TGTGCCAGCAGCTTGGTGAGGGAGCAGTACTTC. The encoded protein is CASSLVREQYF.

This clone turned up a few times. The CDR3 coding sequence is TGTGCCAGCAGTGAAGCGACGCGGACCGGGGAGCTGTTTTTT. It yields the protein CASSEATRTGELFF. The V gene is TRBV6-1, the J gene TRBJ2-2; D uncertain. Between the trimmed V and J ends, which lost 0 bases and 5 bases, there was a span of 7 bases. Germline V gives CDR1 MNHNS, CDR2 SASEGT. The CDR3 spans 14 residues.